This entry lists 13 T cell receptor beta chains sequenced from one sample in a study of PD-L1 blockade in urothelial cancer. Sequenced by immunoSEQ multiplex PCR; TCRdb stores in-frame clones only, minus some. The repertoire holds fewer than 40,000 clones, with 80% to 95% as singletons. The sample here was PBMCs, taken around atezolizumab (anti-PD-L1) treatment. The receptors originated from a man aged 65 to 85 with urothelial cancer.

J is TRBJ2-2 and V is TRBV19; D is perhaps TRBD1 (5 bases). Germline V gene data show CDR1 as LNHDA and CDR2 as SQIVND (reference sequence). Between the trimmed V and J ends, which lost 2 bases and 4 bases, there was a span of 8 bases. The CDR3 length is 14 residues. The CDR3 sequence: CASSIRQSTGELFF. CDR3 sequence (DNA): TGTGCCAGTAGTATACGACAGTCCACCGGGGAGCTGTTTTTT.

The DNA of the CDR3 is TGTGCCAGCGCTGCCGCCGAGTACAATGAGCAGTTCTTC. Translated: CASAAAEYNEQFF. The V and J genes are TRBV6-1 and TRBJ2-1; D is unclear. Germline CDR1 MNHNS, CDR2 SASEGT. The ends were cut back, 8 bases at V and 4 bases at J, with 12 bases in the middle. This CDR3 has 13 amino acids.

The chain uses TRBV4-1 and TRBJ2-7; TRBD2 matches at 8 bases. V was pared by 2 bases and J by 2 bases, with 8 bases of the junction left unmatched. CDR3 length: 16 amino acids. CDR1 and CDR2 (germline): MGHRA, YSYEKL. DNA for the CDR3: TGCGCCAGCAGCCAAACGCTAGCGGGCAGAGCCTACGAGCAGTACTTC. Translating gives CASSQTLAGRAYEQYF.

V gene TRBV11-2 combines with J gene TRBJ2-5; 8 bases are a match to TRBD2. The CDR3 is made up of 16 amino acids. Trimming took 1 base from V and 2 from J; bases not matched to a gene: 6. CDR1 and CDR2 (germline): SGHAT, FQNNGV. The CDR3 loop reads CASSLVYPGGQETQYF. CDR3 sequence (DNA): TGTGCCAGCAGCTTAGTCTACCCGGGAGGGCAAGAGACCCAGTACTTC.

About this clone: A read error may produce the germline difference seen at one junction end. The V call is TRBV7-8, the J call TRBJ2-2; D gene unclear. The CDR3 sequence is 12 residues long. The germline gives CDR1 SGHVS, CDR2 FQNEAQ. The CDR3 is CASSINSGELFF. The CDR3, as DNA: TGTGCCAGCAGCATTAACAGCGGGGAGCTGTTTTTT.

J is TRBJ1-3 and V is TRBV4-2; 9 bases fit TRBD1. CDR3 length: 19 amino acids. The V gene's germline CDR1 is LGHNA and CDR2 YNFKEQ. Unmatched junction bases numbered 12, after V lost 2 bases and J lost 1 base. CDR3 loop: CASSQSWGQGGGSGNTIYF. Here the CDR3 DNA reads TGTGCCAGCAGCCAATCCTGGGGACAGGGAGGTGGTTCTGGAAACACCATATATTTT.

The chain links TRBV5-6 to TRBJ2-1, with D possibly matching TRBD2 (5 bases). The germline V gene has CDR1 SGHDT and CDR2 YYEEEE. V was clipped by 3 bases and J by 10 bases, with 8 bases between them. The CDR3 sequence is 11 residues long. The DNA of the CDR3 is TGTGCCAGCAGCTCACGAGGGGAGCAGTTCTTC. Protein: CASSSRGEQFF.

Here the CDR3 DNA reads TGCGCCAGCAGACCCCCGGGACTAGCGGGCAATGAGCAGTTCTTC. Amino acid sequence: CASRPPGLAGNEQFF. The J gene is TRBJ2-1, the V gene TRBV4-1; 12 bases agree with TRBD2. V was clipped by 6 bases and J by 6 bases; unmatched bases: 6. CDR3 length equals 15 residues. Germline loops: CDR1 MGHRA, CDR2 YSYEKL.

V gene TRBV9 combines with J gene TRBJ2-3; TRBD2 agrees at 10 bases. Germline trimming cut 2 bases from V and 0 bases from J; bases unmatched to any gene: 3. The germline V gene has CDR1 SGDLS and CDR2 YYNGEE. This CDR3 has 16 amino acids. The CDR3 sequence is CASSVLAGASTDTQYF. Here the CDR3 DNA reads TGTGCCAGCAGCGTCCTAGCGGGAGCTAGCACAGATACGCAGTATTTT. Using reference TRBV9 and TRBJ2-3 for the parts outside the CDR3, the full variable domain is DSGVTQTPKHLITATGQRVTLRCSPRSGDLSVYWYQQSLDQGLQFLIQYYNGEERAKGNILERFSAQQFPDLHSELNLSSLELGDSALYFCASSVLAGASTDTQYFGPGTRLTVL.

The chain uses TRBV18 and TRBJ2-1, with 9 bases that match TRBD1. CDR1 is KGHSH and CDR2 is LQKENI in the germline V gene. CDR3 length: 14 amino acids. The trim removed 4 bases at V and 8 bases at J, leaving 6 bases unmatched. As DNA, the CDR3 is TGTGCCAGCTCACACGACAGGGGGGCCGATGAGCAGTTCTTC. It translates to CASSHDRGADEQFF.

The DNA of the CDR3 is TGCGCCAGCACTGGACTAGCGACTTTTAGCTCCTACAATGAGCAGTTCTTC. It yields the protein CASTGLATFSSYNEQFF. This chain connects TRBV5-1 to TRBJ2-1; 9 bases agree with TRBD2. Germline V lookup: CDR1 SGHRS, CDR2 YFSETQ. The CDR3 sequence is 17 residues long. Trimming removed 6 bases from V and 0 bases from J; junction bases left unmatched: 10.

The chain links TRBV28 to TRBJ2-7; 7 nucleotides match TRBD2. Germline V gene data show CDR1 as MDHEN and CDR2 as SYDVKM. The CDR3 runs to 13 residues. Trimming at V came to 6 bases and at J to 3 bases, leaving 5 bases not matched to a gene. CDR3 loop: CASRPGLNYEQYF. The CDR3, as DNA: TGTGCCAGCAGGCCGGGACTAAACTACGAGCAGTACTTC.

The chain couples TRBV6-1 to TRBJ2-2, with D hard to call. The germline V gene encodes CDR1 MNHNS and CDR2 SASEGT. CDR3 size: 15 residues. Trimming removed 2 bases at V and 5 bases at J, with 12 bases between. This CDR3 reads CASSENSLRTGELFF. The CDR3 bases are TGTGCCAGCAGTGAAAACTCCCTACGTACCGGGGAGCTGTTTTTT.